What follows describes a single T cell receptor (beta chain). With 4 bases removed from V and 4 bases from J, the gap between germline ends came to 11 bases. Germline lookup yields CDR1 ENHRY and CDR2 SYGVKD. The CDR3 covers 13 residues. Clones were read by immunoSEQ multiplex PCR, and TCRdb kept only the in-frame ones, dropping some. The sample shows around 100,000 clones, about 90% of them seen only once. The data belong to a study of control samples from healthy donors and cancer patients. Input material: blood. This sequence joins TRBV10-3 and TRBJ2-7, with a tentative D call TRBD2 (5 bases). This TCR was recovered from a woman aged 18-29 years in good health. The CDR3 here is CAISGALEYEQYF. In DNA form, the CDR3 reads TGTGCCATCAGTGGGGCACTAGAATACGAGCAGTACTTC.